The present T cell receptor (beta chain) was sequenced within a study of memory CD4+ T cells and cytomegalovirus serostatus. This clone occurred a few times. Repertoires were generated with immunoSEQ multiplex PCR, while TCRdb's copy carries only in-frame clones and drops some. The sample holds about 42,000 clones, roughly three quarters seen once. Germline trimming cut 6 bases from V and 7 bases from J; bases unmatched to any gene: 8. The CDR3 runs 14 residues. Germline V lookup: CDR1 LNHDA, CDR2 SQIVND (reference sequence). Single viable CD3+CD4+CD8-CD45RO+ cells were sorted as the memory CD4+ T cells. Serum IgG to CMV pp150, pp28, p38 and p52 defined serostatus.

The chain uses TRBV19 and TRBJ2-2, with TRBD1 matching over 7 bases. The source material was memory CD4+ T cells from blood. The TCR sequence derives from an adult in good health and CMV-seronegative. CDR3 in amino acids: CASRNNRGSGELFF. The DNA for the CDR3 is TGTGCCAGTAGGAATAACAGGGGAAGCGGGGAGCTGTTTTTT.